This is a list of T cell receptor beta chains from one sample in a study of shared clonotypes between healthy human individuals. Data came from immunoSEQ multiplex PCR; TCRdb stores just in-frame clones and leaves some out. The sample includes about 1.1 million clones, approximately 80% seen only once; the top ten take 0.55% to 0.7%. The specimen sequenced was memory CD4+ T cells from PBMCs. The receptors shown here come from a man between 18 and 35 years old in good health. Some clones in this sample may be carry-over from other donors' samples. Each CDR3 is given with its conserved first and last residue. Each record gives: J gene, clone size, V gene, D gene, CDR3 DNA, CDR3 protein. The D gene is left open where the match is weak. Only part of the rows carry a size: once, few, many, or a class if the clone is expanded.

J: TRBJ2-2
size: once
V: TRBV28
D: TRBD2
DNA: TGTGCCAGCAGTCACGGGGGGGAGGGCCCCGGGGAGCTGTTTTTT
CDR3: CASSHGGEGPGELFF

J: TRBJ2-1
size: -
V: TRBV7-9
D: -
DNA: TGTGCCAGCAGCTTAGATCGGAAGGGCGTAAAGCAGTTCTTC
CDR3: CASSLDRKGVKQFF

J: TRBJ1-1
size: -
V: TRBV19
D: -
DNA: TGTGCCAGTAGTATACGACGGAACACTGAAGCTTTCTTT
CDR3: CASSIRRNTEAFF

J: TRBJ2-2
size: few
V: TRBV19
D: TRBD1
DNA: TGTGCCAGTAGTACCGGGACAGTGCCGAAGACCGGGGAGCTGTTTTTT
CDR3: CASSTGTVPKTGELFF

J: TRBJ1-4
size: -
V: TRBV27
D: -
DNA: TGTGCCAGCAGTTTTTACGAGGCGAGTGGTAAACTGTTTTTT
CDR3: CASSFYEASGKLFF

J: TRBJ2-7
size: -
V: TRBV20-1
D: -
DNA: TGCAGTGCTAGACGACAGGTGCAGCAGTACTTC
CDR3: CSARRQVQQYF

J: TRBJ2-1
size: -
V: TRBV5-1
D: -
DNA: TGCGCCAGCAGCCTTATAGCGGCCACGGTAGTGGATGAGCAGTTCTTC
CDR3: CASSLIAATVVDEQFF

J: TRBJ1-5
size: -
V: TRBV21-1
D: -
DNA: TGTGCCAGCAGCGAACCCGTATCACGATCTTCGAGCAATCAGCCCCAGCATTTT
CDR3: CASSEPVSRSSSNQPQHF

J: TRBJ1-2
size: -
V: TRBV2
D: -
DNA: TGTGCCAGCAGTGAGATGTCGGGGTATGGCTACACCTTC
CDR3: CASSEMSGYGYTF

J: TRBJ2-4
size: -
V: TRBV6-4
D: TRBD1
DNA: TGTGCCAGCAGTGTCCGTCGGGACAGGGTCTACTTC
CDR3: CASSVRRDRVYF

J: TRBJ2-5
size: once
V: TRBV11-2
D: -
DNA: TGTGCCAGCAGCTTAGCGGCTCATCAAGAGACCCAGTACTTC
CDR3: CASSLAAHQETQYF

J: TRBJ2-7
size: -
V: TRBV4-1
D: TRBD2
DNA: TGCGCCAGCAGCCCCGAGCGGGACTACTACGAGCAGTACTTC
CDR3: CASSPERDYYEQYF

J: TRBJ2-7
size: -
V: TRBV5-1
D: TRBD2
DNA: TGCGCCAGCAGCTTTTTAGCGGGAAGGGTCGAGCAGTACTTC
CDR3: CASSFLAGRVEQYF

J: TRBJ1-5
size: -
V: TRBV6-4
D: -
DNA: TGTGCCAGCAGTGGGGGGCGTGTGGTTCAGCCCCAGCATTTT
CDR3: CASSGGRVVQPQHF

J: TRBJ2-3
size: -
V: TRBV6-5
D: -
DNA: TGTGCCAGCAGTTACTCTCCTACCCCGACAGATACGCAGTATTTT
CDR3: CASSYSPTPTDTQYF

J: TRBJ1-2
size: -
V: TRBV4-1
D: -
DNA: TGCGCCAGCAGCCAACCGGGAATCCTTAGGTATGGCTACACCTTC
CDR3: CASSQPGILRYGYTF

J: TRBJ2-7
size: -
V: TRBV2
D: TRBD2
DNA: TGTGCCAGCAGTGAGACTAGCGGGAGCTCCGAGCAGTACTTC
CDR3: CASSETSGSSEQYF

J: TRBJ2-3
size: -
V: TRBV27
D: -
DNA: TGTGCCAGCAGTTCTGGGATTGATACGCAGTATTTT
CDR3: CASSSGIDTQYF

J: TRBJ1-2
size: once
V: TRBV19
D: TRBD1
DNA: TGTGCCAGTAGTCGGGACAGGGATTATGGCTACACCTTC
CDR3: CASSRDRDYGYTF

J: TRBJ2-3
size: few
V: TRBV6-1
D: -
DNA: TGTGCCAGCAGTGAAATGGGGCAGTTAACCAGCACAGATACGCAGTATTTT
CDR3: CASSEMGQLTSTDTQYF

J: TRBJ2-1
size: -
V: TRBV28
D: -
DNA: TGTGCCAGCAGTTCGACTTCGATGGGTGAGCAGTTCTTC
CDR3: CASSSTSMGEQFF

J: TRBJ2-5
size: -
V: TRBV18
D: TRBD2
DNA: TGTGCCAGCTCACTCGGGGCGGGACTAGCGGAAGAGACCCAGTACTTC
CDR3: CASSLGAGLAEETQYF